Presented here are 9 T cell receptor beta chains from one specimen sequenced in a study of cytomegalovirus exposure and HLA in healthy donors. Use of 60 Vbeta and 13 Jbeta primers characterized the PCR. The repertoire was sequenced with immunoSEQ multiplex PCR; TCRdb's copy has only in-frame clones and lacks some. Altogether 200,000 to 250,000 clones are present, roughly 85% being singletons, with the ten largest covering 1.5% to 2%. Sequenced input: PBMCs. Receptor source: a man between 18 and 35 years old in good health and CMV-seronegative.

The rearrangement uses TRBV28 and TRBJ2-1; 13 bases map to TRBD2. V dropped 7 bases and J dropped 9; count of bases not matched to a gene: 9. CDR3 size: 15 residues. In germline, CDR1 is MDHEN, CDR2 SYDVKM. The CDR3 DNA follows: TGTGCCAGCATGAAGACTAGCGGGAGGCGTAGTGAGCAGTTCTTC. It encodes CASMKTSGRRSEQFF.

The chain joins TRBV7-6 to TRBJ2-3, with D perhaps matching TRBD2 (7 bases). The germline V and J ends were trimmed by 2 bases and 5 bases, with 20 bases remaining between them. In germline, CDR1 is SGHVS, CDR2 FNYEAQ. This CDR3 has 17 residues. This CDR3 reads CASSLYPKGGEVDTQYF. In nucleotides, the CDR3 is TGTGCCAGCAGCTTATACCCCAAAGGGGGGGAGGTAGATACGCAGTATTTT.

V gene TRBV7-8 combines with J gene TRBJ1-6; a possible D gene is TRBD1 (5 bases). Per germline, CDR1 SGHVS and CDR2 FQNEAQ. This CDR3 has 15 amino acids. V was clipped by 1 base and J by 5 bases, with 9 bases between them. This CDR3 reads CASSLGGQHNSPLHF. CDR3 in DNA: TGTGCCAGCAGCTTAGGGGGCCAACATAATTCACCCCTCCACTTT.

Notes on this clone: The sample has other DNA sequences that encode this CDR3 too. The chain joins TRBV27 to TRBJ2-7; TRBD1 is a possible D gene (6 bases). V was shortened by 3 bases and J by 6 bases, with 9 bases between the two germline ends. Germline V gene lookup returns CDR1 MNHEY and CDR2 SMNVEV (reference sequence). The CDR3 length is 12 residues. The CDR3 sequence: CASSFTGSEQYF. DNA for the CDR3: TGTGCCAGCAGTTTTACAGGGTCCGAGCAGTACTTC.

This clone was detected only a few times. V usage is TRBV29-1 and J usage is TRBJ1-2; D ambiguous. With 5 bases removed from V and 3 bases from J, the gap between germline ends came to 16 bases. The CDR3 totals 14 residues. Germline loops: CDR1 SQVTM, CDR2 ANQGSEA. The CDR3 DNA follows: TGCAGCGTTCCGCGGGTCCATGGGGACTATGGCTACACCTTC. Translated: CSVPRVHGDYGYTF.

This chain connects TRBV5-4 to TRBJ1-1, with a possible D match to TRBD1 (5 bases). The CDR3 sequence is 13 residues long. CDR1 is SGHNT, CDR2 YYREEE, per germline (reference sequence). The V end lost 5 bases, the J end lost 6 bases, and 14 bases lay between the germline ends. CDR3 DNA: TGTGCCAGCAGGGTTGACAGTAGCCCTGAAGCTTTCTTT. Translating gives CASRVDSSPEAFF.

The V gene is TRBV5-1, the J gene TRBJ2-2; D unclear. The V end lost 0 bases, the J end lost 2 bases, and 11 bases lay between the germline ends. This CDR3 is built from 16 residues. Germline V CDR1 and CDR2: SGHRS, YFSETQ. Written as DNA, the CDR3 is TGCGCCAGCAGCTTGGACGGCGGAGTAAACACCGGGGAGCTGTTTTTT. This codes for CASSLDGGVNTGELFF.

To note about this clone: Other nucleotide sequences from this sample produce the same CDR3. The chain recombines TRBV19 with TRBJ1-5, with no clear D. V shed 1 base and J shed 3 bases, with 4 bases lying between them. This CDR3 is 13 amino acids long. Germline V lookup: CDR1 LNHDA, CDR2 SQIVND (reference sequence). DNA of the CDR3: TGTGCCAGTAGTATAGCCCTCAATCAGCCCCAGCATTTT. Amino acid sequence: CASSIALNQPQHF.

This clone was seen a few times. J is TRBJ2-6 and V is TRBV18; perhaps TRBD1 as D (6 bases). The germline V gene has CDR1 KGHSH and CDR2 LQKENI. The CDR3 has 15 residues. The ends were cut back, 6 bases at V and 0 bases at J, with 9 bases in the middle. The CDR3 protein is CASSGQFSGANVLTF. CDR3 nucleotides: TGTGCCAGCTCCGGACAGTTCTCTGGGGCCAACGTCCTGACTTTC.